Below, 28 T cell receptor beta chains from the same sample are listed, as sequenced in a study of T cell responses to AZD1222 COVID-19 vaccine. The assay was immunoSEQ multiplex PCR, and TCRdb's table has in-frame clones only and misses some. The sample records 100,000 to 150,000 clones, approximately 89% being singletons. The material sequenced was peripheral blood, taken 28 days after the second AZD1222 dose. The receptors come from an adult who received the AZD1222 COVID-19 vaccine.

CDR3 in DNA: TGTGCCAGCAGCGGACAAAATAGCAATCAGCCCCAGCATTTT. Its translation is CASSGQNSNQPQHF. The J gene is TRBJ1-5, the V gene TRBV5-6; D may be TRBD1 (5 bases). The V and J ends lost 4 bases and 0 bases respectively, with 8 bases between them. Germline-derived CDR1 and CDR2 are SGHDT and YYEEEE. This CDR3 is built from 14 residues.

CDR3 nucleotides: TGTGCCAGCAGCCAAGATCAGACGGGGGGGACAGATACGCAGTATTTT. As protein: CASSQDQTGGTDTQYF. The V call is TRBV3-1 (or the pseudogene TRBV3-2), the J call TRBJ2-3, with TRBD2 matching 8 bases. This CDR3 has 16 residues. Looked up from germline, CDR1 is LGHDT and CDR2 is YNNKEL (reference sequence). Trimming took 0 bases from V and 3 from J; bases not matched to a gene: 5.

The V gene is TRBV15, the J gene TRBJ2-3, with D maybe TRBD1 (6 bases). V lost 3 bases to trimming and J lost 0 bases, with 10 bases between them. There are 15 residues in the CDR3. Germline lookup yields CDR1 LNHNV and CDR2 YYDKDF (reference sequence). The CDR3 protein is CATSRSTGSTDTQYF. The CDR3 nucleotides read TGTGCCACCAGCAGGTCGACAGGTAGCACAGATACGCAGTATTTT. Full variable domain (outside the CDR3, taken from reference TRBV15 and TRBJ2-3): DAMVIQNPRYQVTQFGKPVTLSCSQTLNHNVMYWYQQKSSQAPKLLFHYYDKDFNNEADTPDNFQSRRPNTSFCFLDIRSPGLGDTAMYLCATSRSTGSTDTQYFGPGTRLTVL.

This clone was observed a few times. The chain combines TRBV11-2 with TRBJ1-1, with D possibly being TRBD1 (5 bases). CDR3 size: 12 residues. Deletions cut 5 bases from V and 8 bases from J, with 12 bases between. CDR1 SGHAT and CDR2 FQNNGV come from the germline V gene. CDR3 nucleotide sequence: TGTGCCAGCAGCCCCCCTTGGGGGGAAGCTTTCTTT. The encoded protein is CASSPPWGEAFF.

The chain has TRBV7-2 and TRBJ2-2; 16 bases fit TRBD2. Germline assignment: CDR1 SGHTA and CDR2 FQGNSA. Losses at the gene ends were 4 bases for V and 5 bases for J; bases not matched to a gene: 7. The CDR3 runs 18 residues. The CDR3 region has the DNA TGTGCCAGCAGCTATCCGGGGACTAGCGGGGGGGAGACCGGGGAGCTGTTTTTT. This translates into CASSYPGTSGGETGELFF.

The chain carries TRBV6-6 and TRBJ2-7; D is perhaps TRBD2 (5 bases). The CDR3 consists of 12 residues. Trimming left V 10 bases short and J 4 bases short, with 14 bases between. Germline values: CDR1 MNHNY, CDR2 SVGAGI (reference sequence). CDR3 in DNA: TGTGCCACCGCTCCGGGAAGGTACGAGCAGTACTTC. As protein: CATAPGRYEQYF.

V is TRBV7-2 and J is TRBJ1-3; D gene unclear. Germline CDR1 and CDR2: SGHTA and FQGNSA. This CDR3 spans 14 amino acids. Trimming removed 3 bases from V and 4 bases from J, with 10 bases in between. In DNA, the CDR3 is TGTGCCAGCAGCTTCCACTATATCGGAAACACCATATATTTT. Amino acids: CASSFHYIGNTIYF.

This chain connects TRBV10-1 to TRBJ1-3; 8 bases line up with TRBD1. The length of the CDR3 is 17 residues. The ends lost 0 bases at V and 0 bases at J; junction bases unmatched: 4. Germline lookup yields CDR1 WNHNN and CDR2 SYGVQD (reference sequence). The CDR3 region has the DNA TGCGCCAGCAGTGAGTCGCGGGGGACAGGCTCTGGAAACACCATATATTTT. It codes for CASSESRGTGSGNTIYF.

J is TRBJ1-6 and V is TRBV29-1; 7 positions agree with TRBD1. With 5 bases clipped from V and 9 bases from J, the junction kept 10 bases outside the gene matches. Per the germline V gene, CDR1 is SQVTM and CDR2 is ANQGSEA. This CDR3 has 14 residues. The CDR3 nucleotides are TGCAGCGTTACGTTACAGGGGCAGGGTTCACCCCTCCACTTT. As protein: CSVTLQGQGSPLHF.

The rearrangement joins TRBV29-1 to TRBJ1-3, with D perhaps TRBD1 (6 bases). The CDR3 loop spans 13 amino acids. Trimming left V 7 bases short and J 4 bases short, with 14 bases between. Germline V gene lookup returns CDR1 SQVTM and CDR2 ANQGSEA. The CDR3 loop reads CSERGGGGNTIYF. CDR3 DNA sequence: TGCAGCGAGAGGGGGGGTGGAGGAAACACCATATATTTT.

A single count supports this clone. The V gene is TRBV15, the J gene TRBJ1-5, with a tentative D call TRBD1 (5 bases). V lost 5 bases to trimming and J lost 4 bases, with 15 bases between them. This CDR3 has 15 amino acids. Per germline, CDR1 LNHNV and CDR2 YYDKDF (reference sequence). CDR3 amino acids: CATSPVNRKNQPQHF. The DNA for the CDR3 is TGTGCCACCAGCCCCGTGAACAGGAAGAATCAGCCCCAGCATTTT.

This rearrangement joins TRBV6-5 to TRBJ1-1, with TRBD1 as a possible D gene (5 bases). Germline V gene sequence: CDR1 MNHEY, CDR2 SVGAGI. The length of the CDR3 is 14 residues. V lost 6 bases, J lost 0 bases, and 11 bases lay in between. CDR3 sequence (DNA): TGTGCCAGCAGCGTAGACAGTTTGAACACTGAAGCTTTCTTT. Amino acid sequence: CASSVDSLNTEAFF.

The chain joins TRBV5-1 to TRBJ2-1; D may be TRBD1 (6 bases). Germline V gene lookup returns CDR1 SGHRS and CDR2 YFSETQ. The CDR3 has 15 amino acids. The V and J ends lost 0 bases and 2 bases respectively, with 9 bases between them. Here the CDR3 DNA reads TGCGCCAGCAGCTTGGCAGGGGCAACCTACAATGAGCAGTTCTTC. The encoded protein is CASSLAGATYNEQFF.

The V call is TRBV5-1, the J call TRBJ1-3; no clear D. This CDR3 is built from 14 residues. Germline lookup yields CDR1 SGHRS and CDR2 YFSETQ. V lost 2 bases to trimming and J lost 2 bases, with 8 bases between them. CDR3 DNA: TGCGCCAGCAGCTTTACAGCGGCTGGAAACACCATATATTTT. Amino acid sequence: CASSFTAAGNTIYF.

This chain uses TRBV27 with TRBJ1-2; D possibly corresponds to TRBD1 (6 bases). V was clipped by 6 bases and J by 3 bases, with 11 bases between them. Germline V lookup: CDR1 MNHEY, CDR2 SMNVEV (reference sequence). The CDR3 is 13 residues long. The CDR3 here is CASRLQGDYGYTF. For the CDR3, the DNA is TGTGCCAGCAGACTACAGGGAGACTATGGCTACACCTTC.

This chain uses TRBV2 with TRBJ1-5; D possibly corresponds to TRBD1 (6 bases). Germline CDR1 and CDR2: SNHLY and FYNNEI. The V end lost 10 bases, the J end lost 4 bases, and 17 bases lay between the germline ends. The CDR3 has 14 residues. The CDR3 sequence: CATRESTGNQPQHF. The DNA for the CDR3 is TGTGCCACCAGAGAGTCGACAGGTAATCAGCCCCAGCATTTT.

This chain links TRBV15 with TRBJ1-5, with unresolved D. Germline V lookup: CDR1 LNHNV, CDR2 YYDKDF (reference sequence). Trimming removed 1 base from V and 4 bases from J, with 2 bases in between. The length of the CDR3 is 12 residues. Written as DNA, the CDR3 is TGTGCCACCAGCAGAGGAAATCAGCCCCAGCATTTT. Translated, it gives CATSRGNQPQHF.

The CDR3 protein is CASRLAGPYNEQFF. In DNA form, the CDR3 reads TGTGCCAGTAGACTAGCGGGGCCCTACAATGAGCAGTTCTTC. This chain joins TRBV19 and TRBJ2-1; TRBD2 matches 10 bases. The germline gives CDR1 LNHDA, CDR2 SQIVND (reference sequence). The CDR3 is 14 amino acids. Unmatched junction bases numbered 1, after V lost 6 bases and J lost 2 bases.

This chain joins TRBV20-1 and TRBJ1-5; 7 nucleotides line up with TRBD1. V lost 3 bases and J lost 0; bases outside the gene matches: 5. CDR3 size: 15 residues. Germline CDR1 is DFQATT and CDR2 is SNEGSKA (reference sequence). CDR3 nucleotide sequence: TGCAGTGCTAGTATAGAGGGGGCTAGCAATCAGCCCCAGCATTTT. As protein: CSASIEGASNQPQHF.

This clone was observed once. The gene calls are TRBV6-5 and TRBJ1-2; 9 positions agree with TRBD1. Germline V lookup: CDR1 MNHEY, CDR2 SVGAGI. This CDR3 region has 15 residues. Trimming removed 6 bases from V and 6 bases from J; junction bases left unmatched: 11. CDR3 amino acids: CASSSPGQGEDGYTF. The CDR3 nucleotides are TGTGCCAGCAGCTCCCCGGGACAGGGAGAGGATGGCTACACCTTC.

The chain uses TRBV10-1 and TRBJ2-2; D unresolved. Trimming left V 4 bases short and J 2 bases short, with 8 bases between. This CDR3 spans 14 amino acids. Germline V CDR1 and CDR2: WNHNN, SYGVQD (reference sequence). The CDR3 loop reads CASSAWVNTGELFF. The CDR3 DNA sequence: TGCGCCAGCAGTGCGTGGGTAAACACCGGGGAGCTGTTTTTT.

This chain joins TRBV19 and TRBJ1-3; 10 nucleotides align to TRBD1. In germline, CDR1 is LNHDA, CDR2 SQIVND (reference sequence). The CDR3 spans 16 residues. Losses at the gene ends were 5 bases for V and 0 bases for J; bases not matched to a gene: 4. Here the CDR3 DNA reads TGTGCCAGTAGTTCGGGGACAGGGGACTCTGGAAACACCATATATTTT. The encoded protein is CASSSGTGDSGNTIYF.

The V gene is TRBV10-3, the J gene TRBJ1-1, with a tentative D call TRBD1 (5 bases). The length of the CDR3 is 12 residues. V lost 7 bases and J 5 bases, leaving 11 bases between the germline ends. CDR1 and CDR2 (germline): ENHRY, SYGVKD. CDR3 loop: CAITSGGTEAFF. The CDR3 DNA is TGTGCCATCACGAGCGGGGGAACTGAAGCTTTCTTT.

CDR3 DNA: TGTGCCAGCAGCGTAGGGGGCAGGGATACCGGGGAGCTGTTTTTT. Its protein product is CASSVGGRDTGELFF. The chain joins TRBV9 to TRBJ2-2; tentative D call: TRBD1 (5 bases). The germline V and J ends were trimmed by 0 bases and 5 bases, with 11 bases remaining between them. This CDR3 is 15 amino acids long. Germline CDR1 reads SGDLS; CDR2 reads YYNGEE.

V is TRBV3-1 (or the pseudogene TRBV3-2) and J is TRBJ1-6, with D hard to call. The CDR3 covers 11 residues. Per germline, CDR1 LGHDT and CDR2 YNNKEL (reference sequence). V lost 6 bases to trimming and J lost 7 bases, with 4 bases between them. Here the CDR3 reads CASRQNSPLHF. For the CDR3, the DNA is TGTGCCAGCAGGCAAAATTCACCCCTCCACTTT.

V usage is TRBV19 and J usage is TRBJ1-2, with D tentatively TRBD1 (6 bases). The V gene lost 4 bases and the J gene lost 8 bases, with 20 bases spanning the gap. CDR3 size: 15 residues. CDR1 and CDR2 from the germline V gene are LNHDA and SQIVND (reference sequence). CDR3 DNA: TGTGCCAGTAGTACCCCCGGGGGCCCGGTAGTAGGCTACACCTTC. It is translated as CASSTPGGPVVGYTF.

The chain links TRBV5-8 to TRBJ2-5; either TRBD1 or TRBD2 may supply D (5 bases each). The V end lost 4 bases, the J end lost 1 base, and 11 bases lay between the germline ends. Germline CDR1 reads SGHTS; CDR2 reads YDEGEE. The CDR3 runs 14 residues. The CDR3, as DNA: TGTGCCAGCAGCGGCTCCGGGACCCAAGAGACCCAGTACTTC. It is translated as CASSGSGTQETQYF.

V gene TRBV4-3 combines with J gene TRBJ1-5, with D perhaps TRBD1 (5 bases). The CDR3 loop spans 15 amino acids. V gave up 0 bases and J gave up 6 bases, with 12 bases separating them. The germline gives CDR1 LGHNA, CDR2 YSLEER. The CDR3 bases are TGCGCCAGCAGCCAAGACAGAGGGGTTGGTCAGCCCCAGCATTTT. Translation gives CASSQDRGVGQPQHF.